This T cell receptor (beta chain) stems from a study of blood T cell repertoires in COVID-19. The CDR3 spans 14 residues. Germline V gene lookup returns CDR1 MDHEN and CDR2 SYDVKM. V lost 6 bases and J lost 3, with 11 bases in between. Method: immunoSEQ multiplex PCR; TCRdb's copy keeps in-frame clones and lacks some. This sample has 40,000 or so clones; around 80% occur once, and the top ten carry under 2%. This sequence originates from a man aged 60 to 69 with COVID-19, enrolled during active disease. Sequences were obtained from peripheral blood. The V gene is TRBV28, the J gene TRBJ1-4, with D possibly matching TRBD1 (5 bases). The CDR3 sequence: CASRFTGSNEKLFF. The CDR3 DNA reads TGTGCCAGCAGATTCACAGGATCTAATGAAAAACTGTTTTTT. The whole variable domain, remainder taken from reference TRBV28 and TRBJ1-4, is DVKVTQSSRYLVKRTGEKVFLECVQDMDHENMFWYRQDPGLGLRLIYFSYDVKMKEKGDIPEGYSVSREKKERFSLILESASTNQTSMYLCASRFTGSNEKLFFGSGTQLSVL.